The clone carrying this TCR beta chain has just a few counts. The treatment is: oral pan-JAK inhibitor, 5-10 mg twice daily. The germline V and J ends were trimmed by 10 bases and 3 bases, with 25 bases remaining between them. The CDR3 runs 16 residues. The germline gives CDR1 LNHDA, CDR2 SQIVND (reference sequence). The data stem from a study of CD8+ T cells in alopecia areata. Sequencing relied on a cDNA template that was reverse transcribed from extracted RNA. Clones were sequenced by immunoSEQ multiplex PCR, and TCRdb holds only the in-frame ones, with some missing. The table lists some 240,000 clones, under 60% of them singletons, with about 1.4% in the top ten.

The specimen was CD4+ T cells sorted from blood, collected at week 4, from a patient treated with tofacitinib. This TCR derives from a human donor with alopecia areata. The chain uses TRBV19 and TRBJ2-7; D possibly uses TRBD1 or TRBD2 (6 bases each). CDR3 DNA: TGTGCCACCAAAGGGGGGCCGACGAGAGGTCACTACGAGCAGTACTTC. Protein sequence: CATKGGPTRGHYEQYF.